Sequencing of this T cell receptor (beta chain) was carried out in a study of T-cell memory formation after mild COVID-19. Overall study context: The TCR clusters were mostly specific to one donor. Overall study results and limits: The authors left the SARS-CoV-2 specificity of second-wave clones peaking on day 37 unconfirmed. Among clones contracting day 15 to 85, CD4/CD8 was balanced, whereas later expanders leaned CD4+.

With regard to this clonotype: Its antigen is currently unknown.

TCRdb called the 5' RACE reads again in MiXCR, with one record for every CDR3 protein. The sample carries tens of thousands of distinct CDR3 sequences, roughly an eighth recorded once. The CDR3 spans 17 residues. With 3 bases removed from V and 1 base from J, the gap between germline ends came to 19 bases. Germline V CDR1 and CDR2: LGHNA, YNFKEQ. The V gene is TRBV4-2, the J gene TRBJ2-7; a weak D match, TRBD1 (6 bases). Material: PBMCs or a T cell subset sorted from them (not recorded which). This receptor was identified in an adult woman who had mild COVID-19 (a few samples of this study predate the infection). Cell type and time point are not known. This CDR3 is CASSHQTPTGRSYEQYF. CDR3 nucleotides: TGTGCCAGCAGCCATCAAACCCCGACAGGTAGATCCTACGAGCAGTACTTC.